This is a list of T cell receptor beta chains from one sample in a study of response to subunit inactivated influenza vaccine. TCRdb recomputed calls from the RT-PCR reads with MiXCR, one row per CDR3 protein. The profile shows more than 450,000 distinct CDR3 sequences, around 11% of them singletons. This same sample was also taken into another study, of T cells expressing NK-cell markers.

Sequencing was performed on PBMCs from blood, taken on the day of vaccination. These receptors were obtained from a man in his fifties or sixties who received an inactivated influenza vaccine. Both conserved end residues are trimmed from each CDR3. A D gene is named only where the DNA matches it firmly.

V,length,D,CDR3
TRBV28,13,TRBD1,ASSLARGRNNEQF
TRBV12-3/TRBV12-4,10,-,ASSLMSREQY
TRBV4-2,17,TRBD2,ASSQDFGLAGGLLNEQF
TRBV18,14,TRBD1,ASSTSGTGPTGELF
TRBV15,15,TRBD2,ATSTPKERGGRNEQF
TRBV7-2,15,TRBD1,ASSLGPTGVGNQPQH
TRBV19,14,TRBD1,ASSTRGRHGANVLT
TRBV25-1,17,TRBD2,ASSPLGLAGGPLQETQY
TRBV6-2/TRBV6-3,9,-,ASGASDTQY
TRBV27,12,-,ASSLSGAVETQY
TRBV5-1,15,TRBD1,ASSLATLGTGVDTQY
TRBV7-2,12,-,ASSLALGDSGYT
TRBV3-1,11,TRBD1,ASSQGTGDGYT
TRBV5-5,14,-,ASSLDPGVRNTEAF
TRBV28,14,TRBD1,ASSSPSTGAKGTQY
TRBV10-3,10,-,AISESVGSQF
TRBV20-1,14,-,SARDRRPGWPGELF
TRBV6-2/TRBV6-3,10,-,ASSWVGGELF
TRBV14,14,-,ASSQDLETGRAPLH
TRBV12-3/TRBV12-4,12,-,ASSPQTVQETQY
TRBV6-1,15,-,ASSEVGTASYNSPLH
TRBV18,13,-,ASSPPGDRNNEQF
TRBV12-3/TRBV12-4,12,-,ASSFGVGHSPLH
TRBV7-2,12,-,ASSLMRGNQPQH
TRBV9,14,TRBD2,ASSLQVGGVYNEQF
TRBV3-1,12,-,ASSQPISGGVLT
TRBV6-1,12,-,ASCVTGSDYGYT
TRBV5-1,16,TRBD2,ASSFGLAGNPTYNEQF
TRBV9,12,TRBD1,ASSVGQGAVEQY
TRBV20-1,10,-,SARETDLGAF
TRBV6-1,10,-,ASMEGWTEAF
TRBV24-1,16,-,ATSDATWDGGLGDTQY